This TCR beta chain originates from a study of blood T cell repertoires in COVID-19. Study details: The cDNA or gDNA used as material had been derived from T cells, B-cell-depleted T cells, or PBMCs.

The repertoire was sequenced with immunoSEQ multiplex PCR; TCRdb's copy has only in-frame clones and lacks some. The sample has about 53,000 clones, approximately 82% seen once; the top ten hold more than 13%. The germline gives CDR1 LNHNV, CDR2 YYDKDF (reference sequence). This CDR3 comprises 18 residues. Germline trimming cut 4 bases from V and 5 bases from J; bases unmatched to any gene: 13. Sequences were obtained from peripheral blood. The source is a human donor in a cohort sampled during active COVID-19. The V and J genes are TRBV15 and TRBJ1-3, with 11 bases lining up with TRBD1. The chain's CDR3 is CATSTRTGGLYNRNTIYF. CDR3 bases: TGTGCCACCAGCACCCGGACAGGGGGCCTCTATAATCGAAACACCATATATTTT.